These 30 T cell receptor beta chains originate from one sample sequenced in a study of T cell responses to AZD1222 COVID-19 vaccine. The assay was immunoSEQ multiplex PCR, and TCRdb's table has in-frame clones only and misses some. The sample lists about 67,000 clones, 83% occurring once. The sample here was peripheral blood, taken 28 days after the second AZD1222 dose. The receptors derive from an adult who received the AZD1222 COVID-19 vaccine.

The chain carries TRBV6-5 and TRBJ1-5; D is possibly TRBD1 (5 bases). CDR3 size: 13 residues. The germline V and J ends were trimmed by 2 bases and 4 bases, with 6 bases remaining between them. Germline-derived CDR1 and CDR2 are MNHEY and SVGAGI. The CDR3 DNA sequence: TGTGCCAGCAGTTACGGGGGTAATCAGCCCCAGCATTTT. Amino acid sequence: CASSYGGNQPQHF.

This sequence joins TRBV19 and TRBJ1-4; D not resolved. The CDR3 is 13 amino acids. V was pared by 5 bases and J by 8 bases, with 12 bases between. Germline V gene lookup returns CDR1 LNHDA and CDR2 SQIVND (reference sequence). CDR3 sequence: CASSYGGEEKLFF. CDR3 DNA sequence: TGTGCCAGTAGTTACGGTGGGGAGGAAAAACTGTTTTTT.

The CDR3 DNA follows: TGTGCCAGCAGTTTAGATCGGGAGACCCTGAACACCGGGGAGCTGTTTTTT. Translation gives CASSLDRETLNTGELFF. The chain couples TRBV28 to TRBJ2-2, with D possibly being TRBD2 (6 bases). Trimming left V 2 bases short and J 1 base short, with 14 bases between. Germline assignment: CDR1 MDHEN and CDR2 SYDVKM. This CDR3 is built from 17 residues.

The chain is built from TRBV4-1 and TRBJ1-1, with a possible D match to TRBD1 (5 bases). The CDR3 runs 15 residues. Trimming shortened V by 1 base and J by 0 bases, and 9 bases separated the two germline ends. Germline CDR1 is MGHRA and CDR2 is YSYEKL. CDR3 bases: TGCGCCAGCAGCCAAGGGGGGAGGTTGAACACTGAAGCTTTCTTT. Its protein is CASSQGGRLNTEAFF.

The chain joins TRBV21-1 to TRBJ2-3; TRBD2 reflects the table's D call only, with no check against the DNA. TRBV21-1 is assigned pseudogene status. This CDR3 is built from 20 residues. CDR3 in DNA: TGTGCCAGCAGCAAAAAAGGTGACAGTCGCGCGGGACCTCGAGGAGATACGCAGTATTTT. Its protein is CASSKKGDSRAGPRGDTQYF.

This rearrangement joins TRBV5-6 to TRBJ2-5, with 8 bases identical to TRBD2. Germline lookup yields CDR1 SGHDT and CDR2 YYEEEE. V gave up 3 bases and J gave up 5 bases; unmatched junction bases: 6. The CDR3 totals 14 residues. The CDR3 nucleotides are TGTGCCAGCAGCTCATTAGCGGGGTGGGAGACCCAGTACTTC. Amino acids: CASSSLAGWETQYF.

For the CDR3, the DNA is TGTGCCAGCAGTGAAAGGGGGTATGACGAGCGGGGAAAACTGTTTTTT. It codes for CASSERGYDERGKLFF. The chain recombines TRBV2 with TRBJ1-4, with a weak D call TRBD1 (6 bases). Germline V gives CDR1 SNHLY, CDR2 FYNNEI. This CDR3 has 16 amino acids. The germline V and J ends were trimmed by 2 bases and 10 bases, with 20 bases remaining between them. The full variable domain, its missing parts supplied by reference TRBV2 and TRBJ1-4, is EPEVTQTPSHQVTQMGQEVILRCVPISNHLYFYWYRQILGQKVEFLVSFYNNEISEKSEIFDDQFSVERPDGSNFTLKIRSTKLEDSAMYFCASSERGYDERGKLFFGSGTQLSVL.

The genes are TRBV3-1 (or the pseudogene TRBV3-2) and TRBJ2-2, with D maybe TRBD1 (7 bases). The CDR3 contains 15 residues. CDR1 is LGHDT, CDR2 YNNKEL, per germline (reference sequence). The germline V and J ends were trimmed by 4 bases and 3 bases, with 12 bases remaining between them. This CDR3 is CASSPAGQHTGELFF. CDR3 nucleotide sequence: TGTGCCAGCAGCCCCGCGGGACAGCACACCGGGGAGCTGTTTTTT.

The J gene is TRBJ2-5, the V gene TRBV5-1, with D perhaps TRBD1 or TRBD2 (5 bases each). The CDR3 loop spans 14 amino acids. The germline CDR1 and CDR2 sequences are SGHRS and YFSETQ. V was trimmed by 4 bases and J by 2 bases, leaving 12 bases between them. In DNA form, the CDR3 reads TGCGCCAGCAGCCTGGGGACCTATCAAGAGACCCAGTACTTC. Translated, it gives CASSLGTYQETQYF. Looking up the rest from reference TRBV5-1 and TRBJ2-5 gives the full variable domain: KAGVTQTPRYLIKTRGQQVTLSCSPISGHRSVSWYQQTPGQGLQFLFEYFSETQRNKGNFPGRFSGRQFSNSRSEMNVSTLELGDSALYLCASSLGTYQETQYFGPGTRLLVL.

CDR3 coding DNA: TGCGCCAGCAGCCAATCCCCCGACAGGGGAGAGGGCAATCAGCCCCAGCATTTT. Residues: CASSQSPDRGEGNQPQHF. The chain carries TRBV4-1 and TRBJ1-5, with 8 positions matching TRBD1. Trimming cost V 2 bases and J 2 bases; bases outside gene matches: 11. The CDR3 has 18 amino acids. The germline V gene has CDR1 MGHRA and CDR2 YSYEKL.

Only one count was recorded for this clone. The rearrangement links TRBV25-1 to TRBJ2-3, with a tentative D call TRBD2 (6 bases). The CDR3 contains 15 residues. Trimming left V 7 bases short and J 2 bases short, with 16 bases between. In germline, CDR1 is MGHDK, CDR2 SYGVNS. For the CDR3, the DNA is TGTGCCAGCACCCAAATGGGCGGGGTCACAGATACGCAGTATTTT. Translating it yields CASTQMGGVTDTQYF. The full variable domain, completed using reference TRBV25-1 and TRBJ2-3, is EADIYQTPRYLVIGTGKKITLECSQTMGHDKMYWYQQDPGMELHLIHYSYGVNSTEKGDLSSESTVSRIRTEHFPLTLESARPSHTSQYLCASTQMGGVTDTQYFGPGTRLTVL.

This sequence joins TRBV7-9 and TRBJ2-1, with 9 bases fitting TRBD1. Unmatched junction bases numbered 11, after V lost 6 bases and J lost 5 bases. CDR1 SEHNR and CDR2 FQNEAQ come from the germline V gene (reference sequence). The CDR3 length is 16 residues. CDR3 amino acids: CASRATGGTKNNEQFF. CDR3 in DNA: TGTGCCAGCAGAGCGACAGGGGGGACTAAAAACAATGAGCAGTTCTTC.

This chain joins TRBV13 and TRBJ2-5, with 8 bases identical to TRBD1. V trimming: 1 base; J trimming: 5 bases; junction bases outside the gene matches: 3. Germline assignment: CDR1 PRHDT and CDR2 FYEKMQ (reference sequence). CDR3 length: 14 residues. The CDR3 spells CASSLEHRGETQYF. The CDR3 DNA follows: TGTGCCAGCAGCTTAGAGCACAGGGGGGAGACCCAGTACTTC.

This clone has more than one count but fewer than ten. This chain connects TRBV2 to TRBJ1-6, with TRBD1 matching over 10 bases. The CDR3 has 15 amino acids. The germline V gene encodes CDR1 SNHLY and CDR2 FYNNEI. Trimming at V came to 4 bases and at J to 7 bases, leaving 4 bases not matched to a gene. The CDR3 bases are TGTGCCAGCAGTGGGACAGGGGGTTCCAATTCACCCCTCCACTTT. It specifies CASSGTGGSNSPLHF.

The chain has TRBV2 and TRBJ2-1, with unresolved D. The CDR3 has 14 residues. Germline-derived CDR1 and CDR2 are SNHLY and FYNNEI. Trimming cost V 3 bases and J 0 bases, with 6 bases left between them. The CDR3 coding sequence is TGTGCCAGCAGTGACATAAGCTCCTACAATGAGCAGTTCTTC. Its protein product is CASSDISSYNEQFF. Full variable domain (outside the CDR3, taken from reference TRBV2 and TRBJ2-1): EPEVTQTPSHQVTQMGQEVILRCVPISNHLYFYWYRQILGQKVEFLVSFYNNEISEKSEIFDDQFSVERPDGSNFTLKIRSTKLEDSAMYFCASSDISSYNEQFFGPGTRLTVL.

The chain joins TRBV6-2 or TRBV6-3 to TRBJ1-2; D may be TRBD1 (5 bases). V lost 4 bases to trimming and J lost 4 bases, with 10 bases between them. The V gene's germline CDR1 is MNHEY and CDR2 SVGEGT. The CDR3 spans 13 residues. The CDR3 DNA reads TGTGCCAGCAGTTGGGGACGTGGCTATGGCTACACCTTC. Translated: CASSWGRGYGYTF.

J is TRBJ2-7 and V is TRBV18; D gene ambiguous. V lost 2 bases to trimming and J lost 1 base, with 9 bases between them. The CDR3 length is 14 residues. In germline, CDR1 is KGHSH, CDR2 LQKENI. CDR3: CASSPSRDSYEQYF. The CDR3 region has the DNA TGTGCCAGCTCACCAAGTAGAGATTCCTACGAGCAGTACTTC.

This chain links TRBV3-1 (or the pseudogene TRBV3-2) with TRBJ2-5; 7 bases fit TRBD2. The CDR3 extends over 15 amino acids. Germline CDR1 and CDR2: LGHDT and YNNKEL (reference sequence). V trimming: 8 bases; J trimming: 7 bases; junction bases outside the gene matches: 16. The CDR3 region has the DNA TGTGCCAGCTCAGCCAAAGCACTAGCGTCAAGGACCCAGTACTTC. It codes for CASSAKALASRTQYF.

The rearrangement uses TRBV2 and TRBJ1-2; D is undetermined. From germline, CDR1 is SNHLY and CDR2 FYNNEI. The CDR3 loop spans 14 amino acids. Trimming removed 1 base at V and 0 bases at J, with 6 bases between. The chain's CDR3 is CASSEGRSNYGYTF. The CDR3 bases are TGTGCCAGCAGTGAAGGACGATCTAACTATGGCTACACCTTC.

This clone was seen a single time. V usage is TRBV18 and J usage is TRBJ1-5; D gene ambiguous. Germline CDR1 reads KGHSH; CDR2 reads LQKENI. Trimming stripped 5 bases from V and 3 bases from J, with 11 bases between. This CDR3 has 14 amino acids. The CDR3: CASSSSPLNQPQHF. Written as DNA, the CDR3 is TGTGCCAGCTCATCGAGTCCCCTCAATCAGCCCCAGCATTTT.

This clone was detected a few times. CDR3 DNA sequence: TGCAGCGTCGGACCAGGGTGGGGAATGGGCACTGAAGCTTTCTTT. Its protein product is CSVGPGWGMGTEAFF. This sequence joins TRBV29-1 and TRBJ1-1; D possibly corresponds to TRBD1 (5 bases). Germline loops: CDR1 SQVTM, CDR2 ANQGSEA. The CDR3 has 15 residues. V lost 6 bases, J lost 4 bases, and 21 bases lay in between.

Here the CDR3 DNA reads TGTGCCAGCAGCTTAGACAATCAGCCCCAGCATTTT. This encodes CASSLDNQPQHF. This chain uses TRBV7-2 with TRBJ1-5; D is uncertain. The length of the CDR3 is 12 residues. V lost 1 base and J 3 bases, leaving 1 base between the germline ends. Germline values: CDR1 SGHTA, CDR2 FQGNSA.

The gene calls are TRBV5-1 and TRBJ2-7; D may match TRBD1 or TRBD2 (5 bases each). The CDR3 totals 14 residues. V was pared by 4 bases and J by 3 bases, with 14 bases between. Germline assignment: CDR1 SGHRS and CDR2 YFSETQ. The CDR3 DNA sequence: TGCGCCAGCAGCCCCATGTGGGGGAACTACGAGCAGTACTTC. This translates into CASSPMWGNYEQYF.

The chain couples TRBV18 to TRBJ1-5; 7 bases agree with TRBD1. Trimming at V came to 4 bases and at J to 3 bases, leaving 3 bases not matched to a gene. The CDR3 runs 14 residues. CDR1 is KGHSH, CDR2 LQKENI, per germline. The CDR3 region has the DNA TGTGCCAGCTCACGCACAGGGGACAATCAGCCCCAGCATTTT. The encoded protein is CASSRTGDNQPQHF.

The chain couples TRBV13 to TRBJ2-3; 8 bases are a match to TRBD2. CDR3 length: 19 residues. The ends lost 6 bases at V and 4 bases at J; junction bases unmatched: 21. Germline-derived CDR1 and CDR2 are PRHDT and FYEKMQ (reference sequence). CDR3 sequence reads: CASSLSSGGGAFRSDTQYF. As DNA, the CDR3 is TGTGCCAGCAGTTTATCCTCGGGAGGGGGGGCCTTCAGGTCAGATACGCAGTATTTT.

This clone was observed a few times. The rearrangement links TRBV7-9 to TRBJ1-6, with 8 bases aligning to TRBD1. This CDR3 comprises 15 residues. V dropped 6 bases and J dropped 6; count of bases not matched to a gene: 7. The germline gives CDR1 SEHNR, CDR2 FQNEAQ (reference sequence). The CDR3 here is CASRSGQGGNSPLHF. In DNA form, the CDR3 reads TGTGCCAGCAGATCAGGACAGGGAGGTAATTCACCCCTCCACTTT.

This clone was observed once. The chain employs TRBV6-5 and TRBJ1-1, with D unresolved. V shed 6 bases and J shed 5 bases, with 7 bases lying between them. Germline V gene data show CDR1 as MNHEY and CDR2 as SVGAGI. The CDR3 has 11 amino acids. This CDR3 reads CASRAPTEAFF. The CDR3 DNA sequence: TGTGCCAGCAGGGCCCCGACTGAAGCTTTCTTT.

The V call is TRBV19, the J call TRBJ2-3; D is possibly TRBD2 (6 bases). Deletions cut 5 bases from V and 0 bases from J, with 12 bases between. Per germline, CDR1 LNHDA and CDR2 SQIVND (reference sequence). This CDR3 region has 15 residues. The CDR3 reads CASSLAGRSTDTQYF. The CDR3 bases are TGTGCCAGTAGTCTGGCGGGGCGTAGCACAGATACGCAGTATTTT.

This clone was observed a single time. The rearrangement links TRBV4-3 to TRBJ2-3, with D unresolved. The V and J ends lost 0 bases and 5 bases respectively, with 12 bases between them. The CDR3 is 15 amino acids. Germline V lookup: CDR1 LGHNA, CDR2 YSLEER. The CDR3 sequence is CASSQDPFKGDTQYF. The CDR3 nucleotides read TGCGCCAGCAGCCAAGATCCCTTCAAAGGAGATACGCAGTATTTT.

As DNA, the CDR3 is TGTGCCAGCAGCTTATGGGCTAGCGGGGCTTACGAGCAGTACTTC. Protein: CASSLWASGAYEQYF. J is TRBJ2-7 and V is TRBV7-2; 9 positions match TRBD2. Germline-derived CDR1 and CDR2 are SGHTA and FQGNSA. Germline trimming cut 2 bases from V and 4 bases from J; bases unmatched to any gene: 6. This CDR3 is 15 amino acids long.